One sample yielded the 17 T cell receptor beta chains listed below, sequenced in a study of molecular identifiers for immune sequencing clone quantification. MiXCR, applied by TCRdb to the PCR reads, yields one record per CDR3 protein. The table lists some 94,000 distinct CDR3 sequences, nearly 25% of them singletons. The sequenced sample consisted of naive CD8+ T cells from blood, with Jurkat cell RNA spiked in. The subset denotes: FACS-sorted CD8+CD4-CCR7+CD45RA+ naive T cells. These receptors were taken from a human donor in good health. Some libraries in this study had Jurkat cell RNA spiked in.

This clonotype was detected a few times. V is TRBV2 and J is TRBJ2-7; D is ambiguous. Looked up from germline, CDR1 is SNHLY and CDR2 is FYNNEI. V lost 6 bases, J lost 3 bases, and 6 bases lay in between. CDR3 length equals 11 residues. The CDR3 DNA reads as TGTGCCAGCAGGAGTATCTACGAGCAGTACTTC. Its protein is CASRSIYEQYF.

In its sample, this clonotype was seen once. An end of the junction differs from the germline gene, which may be a read error. The chain links TRBV12-3 or TRBV12-4 to TRBJ1-1; perhaps TRBD1 as D (6 bases). The CDR3 runs to 14 residues. Here the CDR3 DNA reads TGTGCCATCAGTCTAGGGGGATACGGCACTGAAGCTTTCTTT. This gives the protein CAISLGGYGTEAFF.

CDR3 coding DNA: TGTGCCAGCAGCGCCACAGGGATGAACACTGAAGCTTTCTTT. This gives the protein CASSATGMNTEAFF. V usage is TRBV7-8 and J usage is TRBJ1-1; a weak D match, TRBD1 (6 bases). CDR3 size: 14 residues. V was cut by 5 bases and J by 0 bases, with 10 bases left in between. Germline V gives CDR1 SGHVS, CDR2 FQNEAQ.

The genes are TRBV3-1 and TRBJ2-5, with unresolved D. Germline CDR1 LGHDT, CDR2 YNNKEL (reference sequence). V dropped 5 bases and J dropped 5 bases, with 12 bases sitting between them. This CDR3 has 13 residues. The CDR3 coding sequence is TGTGCCAGCAGCTTTCGGGCCTGGGAGACCCAGTACTTC. Amino acid sequence: CASSFRAWETQYF.

The table lists this clonotype with many counts. The CDR3, as DNA: TGTGCCAGCAGTCGGGGAGGGGGTACTGAAGCTTTCTTT. Protein sequence: CASSRGGGTEAFF. This rearrangement joins TRBV5-4 to TRBJ1-1; weak D call: TRBD1 (6 bases). V lost 5 bases and J lost 5, with 13 bases in between. Germline CDR1 reads SGHNT; CDR2 reads YYREEE (reference sequence). This CDR3 spans 13 amino acids.

This clonotype has more than one count but fewer than ten. The CDR3 spells CASSQDTGRDINEQFF. The CDR3 coding sequence is TGCGCCAGCAGCCAAGATACCGGGAGGGATATTAATGAGCAGTTCTTC. V gene TRBV4-3 combines with J gene TRBJ2-1; 8 bases are a match to TRBD2. Germline CDR1 and CDR2: LGHNA and YSLEER. This CDR3 is 16 amino acids long. V lost 0 bases and J lost 7; bases outside the gene matches: 8.

This clonotype was picked up many times. The chain joins TRBV4-3 to TRBJ1-4; tentatively, D is TRBD1 (5 bases). CDR3 length: 13 residues. V dropped 1 base and J dropped 8 bases, with 8 bases sitting between them. Looked up from germline, CDR1 is LGHNA and CDR2 is YSLEER. CDR3 coding DNA: TGCGCCAGCAGCCAAGTCGCAGGGGAAAAACTGTTTTTT. Protein product: CASSQVAGEKLFF.

Concerning this clonotype itself: Since a much larger clone is just one base distant, this may be a read error. This rearrangement joins TRBV4-3 to TRBJ2-7; D perhaps matches TRBD2 (5 bases). The length of the CDR3 is 13 residues. CDR1 LGHNA and CDR2 YSLEER come from the germline V gene. The CDR3 nucleotides read TGCGCCAGCAGCCAAGACATAGCTTGGGAGCAGAACTTC. It yields the protein CASSQDIAWEQNF.

Concerning this clonotype itself: This may stem from a read error, because a much larger clone lies one nucleotide away. The genes are TRBV7-8 and TRBJ2-7; 7 bases line up with TRBD1. This CDR3 is 15 amino acids long. Looked up from germline, CDR1 is SGHVS and CDR2 is FQNEAQ. CDR3 in DNA: TGTGCCAGCAGCCCAACAGGGGATCCCTCCTACGAGCGGTACTTC. Amino acid sequence: CASSPTGDPSYERYF.

This clonotype has ten or more counts. CDR3 sequence: CASSPTGTSSYNEQFF. CDR3 nucleotides: TGTGCCAGCAGCCCCACCGGGACTAGCTCGTACAATGAGCAGTTCTTC. The gene calls are TRBV7-9 and TRBJ2-1, with TRBD2 matching over 9 bases. The CDR3 has 16 residues. Germline V gives CDR1 SEHNR, CDR2 FQNEAQ (reference sequence). The V and J ends lost 5 bases and 4 bases, in that order; junction bases with no gene match: 9.

On this clonotype: This could be a read error, since a much larger clone is one nucleotide away. This rearrangement joins TRBV15 to TRBJ1-4; tentatively, D is TRBD1 (6 bases). V dropped 1 base and J dropped 8 bases, with 23 bases sitting between them. The CDR3 covers 18 residues. Germline V CDR1 and CDR2: LNHNV, YYDKDF (reference sequence). The CDR3 DNA reads TGTGCCACCAGCAGAGCCTTTGTTCGGGGGGCGTCTGGGGAAAAACTGTTTTTT. Encoded protein: CATSRAFVRGASGEKLFF.

For this clonotype: A much larger clone lies a single base off, so this may be a read error. V usage is TRBV5-3 and J usage is TRBJ2-7; the D gene is possibly TRBD2 (6 bases). TRBV5-3 belongs to the ORF category, with a function that is uncertain. This CDR3 is built from 14 residues. The CDR3 nucleotides are TGTGCCAGCAGCTTGGGAGCGGGCGGCTACGAGCAGTGCTTC. This codes for CASSLGAGGYEQCF.

As for this clonotype: This may be a read error: a much more frequent sequence differs by one nucleotide. The V and J genes are TRBV19 and TRBJ2-3, with 8 bases lining up with TRBD1. Germline V gene data show CDR1 as LNHDA and CDR2 as SQIVND (reference sequence). The CDR3 extends over 16 amino acids. CDR3 sequence: CAGRRTGQGVADTQYF. The CDR3 coding sequence is TGTGCCGGTAGAAGGACAGGGCAAGGTGTCGCAGATACGCAGTATTTT.

The table lists this clonotype with many counts. V gene TRBV20-1 combines with J gene TRBJ2-7, with D perhaps matching TRBD1 (6 bases). This CDR3 has 14 amino acids. Trimming took 6 bases from V and 3 from J, leaving 18 bases between them. From germline, CDR1 is DFQATT and CDR2 SNEGSKA (reference sequence). In DNA form, the CDR3 reads TGCAGTGCAGCCCGGGACACCGAAAACTACGAGCAGTACTTC. This encodes CSAARDTENYEQYF.

The chain has TRBV14 and TRBJ2-1; a possible D gene is TRBD2 (5 bases). Germline V gives CDR1 SGHDN, CDR2 FVKESK. The V and J ends lost 4 bases and 2 bases respectively, with 15 bases between them. The CDR3 totals 16 residues. CDR3 in DNA: TGTGCCAGCAGCCCCGTTTGGAGCGGAACCTACAATGAGCAGTTCTTC. This codes for CASSPVWSGTYNEQFF.

This clonotype has a count of ten or more. The chain links TRBV28 to TRBJ2-7; D unclear. With 3 bases removed from V and 0 bases from J, the gap between germline ends came to 6 bases. This CDR3 region has 13 residues. Germline lookup yields CDR1 MDHEN and CDR2 SYDVKM. DNA of the CDR3: TGTGCCAGCAGTTTTGGCGCCTCCTACGAGCAGTACTTC. Amino acids: CASSFGASYEQYF.

This chain links TRBV20-1 with TRBJ2-3; 14 positions match TRBD2. Trimming cost V 3 bases and J 4 bases; bases outside gene matches: 6. The CDR3 is 16 residues long. Germline loops: CDR1 DFQATT, CDR2 SNEGSKA (reference sequence). The chain's CDR3 is CSASKTSGRAADTQYF. The CDR3 bases are TGCAGTGCTAGCAAGACTAGCGGGAGGGCCGCAGATACGCAGTATTTT.